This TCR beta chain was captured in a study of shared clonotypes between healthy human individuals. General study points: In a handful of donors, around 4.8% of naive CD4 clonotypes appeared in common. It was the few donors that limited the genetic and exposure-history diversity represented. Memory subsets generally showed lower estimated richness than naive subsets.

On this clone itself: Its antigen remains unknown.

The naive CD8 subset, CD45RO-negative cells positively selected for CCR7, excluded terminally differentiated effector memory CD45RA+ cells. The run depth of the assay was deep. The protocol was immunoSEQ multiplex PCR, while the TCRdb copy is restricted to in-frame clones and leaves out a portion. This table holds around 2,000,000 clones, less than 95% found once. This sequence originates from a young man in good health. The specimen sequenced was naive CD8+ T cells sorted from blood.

The CDR3 loop is CASSFAGGLDTQYF. For the CDR3, the DNA is TGTGCCAGCAGCTTCGCGGGGGGTTTAGATACGCAGTATTTT. This chain links TRBV5-6 with TRBJ2-3, with TRBD2 identical over 8 bases. Trimming took 2 bases from V and 5 from J; bases not matched to a gene: 4. The CDR3 is 14 residues long. The germline V gene encodes CDR1 SGHDT and CDR2 YYEEEE.